The 14 T cell receptor beta chains given below trace back to one sample, sequenced in a study of OX40 agonist ivuxolimab in advanced cancers. Some clones are missing from TCRdb's copy, which holds only in-frame ones; the method was immunoSEQ multiplex PCR. The sample consists of approximately 70,000 clones, approximately 94% of them appearing once. The specimen was CD4+ or CD8+ T cells sorted from blood, collected in a trial of the OX40 agonist ivuxolimab. These receptors all stem from an adult with an advanced solid tumor such as melanoma, head and neck, liver or kidney cancer.

The chain has TRBV18 and TRBJ1-4; a possible D gene is TRBD1 (6 bases). The CDR3 is made up of 14 amino acids. Trimming shortened V by 5 bases and J by 7 bases, and 14 bases separated the two germline ends. The germline CDR1 and CDR2 sequences are KGHSH and LQKENI. CDR3: CASSDATRGEKLFF. DNA of the CDR3: TGTGCCAGCTCAGACGCGACCAGGGGTGAAAAACTGTTTTTT.

The chain joins TRBV4-2 to TRBJ1-5, with TRBD1 as a possible D gene (6 bases). V lost 0 bases and J 2 bases, leaving 8 bases between the germline ends. The CDR3 runs 15 residues. Germline V gives CDR1 LGHNA, CDR2 YNFKEQ. The CDR3 bases are TGTGCCAGCAGCCAAGAGCACAGGGGCAATCAGCCCCAGCATTTT. This sequence encodes CASSQEHRGNQPQHF.

V gene TRBV6-1 combines with J gene TRBJ1-5; the D gene is possibly TRBD1 (6 bases). Germline V gene lookup returns CDR1 MNHNS and CDR2 SASEGT. V was trimmed by 8 bases and J by 3 bases, leaving 11 bases between them. This CDR3 has 13 amino acids. CDR3 in amino acids: CASGGQLNQPQHF. In DNA, the CDR3 is TGTGCCAGCGGTGGACAGCTCAATCAGCCCCAGCATTTT.

The chain is built from TRBV7-3 and TRBJ1-4, with 7 nucleotides matching TRBD1. Losses at the gene ends were 5 bases for V and 5 bases for J; bases not matched to a gene: 11. Germline V gene lookup returns CDR1 SGHTA and CDR2 FQGTGA. This CDR3 is built from 16 residues. CDR3 region: CASSQPGGGDNEKLFF. In nucleotides, the CDR3 is TGTGCCAGCAGCCAACCCGGAGGGGGCGACAATGAAAAACTGTTTTTT.

The gene calls are TRBV5-1 and TRBJ2-2; 8 nucleotides align to TRBD1. The V and J ends lost 4 bases and 7 bases, in that order; junction bases with no gene match: 9. The CDR3 length is 15 residues. From germline, CDR1 is SGHRS and CDR2 YFSETQ. For the CDR3, the DNA is TGCGCCAGCAGCCTCGCCGGGACAGGAGGCGGGGAGCTGTTTTTT. Amino acids: CASSLAGTGGGELFF.

The CDR3 is CASSMARGLNEQFF. CDR3 DNA: TGTGCCAGTAGTATGGCCAGGGGGCTCAATGAGCAGTTCTTC. The rearrangement joins TRBV19 to TRBJ2-1; 8 bases fit TRBD1. After removal of 3 bases from V and 6 bases from J, the junction contained 4 bases not matched to a gene. This CDR3 has 14 residues. Per the germline V gene, CDR1 is LNHDA and CDR2 is SQIVND (reference sequence).

Regarding this clone: A read error may account for a junction end that differs from germline. V is TRBV7-7 and J is TRBJ2-1; 14 bases agree with TRBD2. CDR1 is SSHAT, CDR2 FNYEAQ, per germline (reference sequence). The CDR3 is made up of 16 amino acids. CDR3 loop: CASSPGGLAGVREQFF. The CDR3 DNA reads TGTGCTAGCAGCCCCGGGGGACTAGCGGGAGTAAGGGAGCAGTTCTTC.

The V gene is TRBV18, the J gene TRBJ2-3; the D gene is possibly TRBD2 (6 bases). Trimming stripped 0 bases from V and 1 base from J, with 8 bases between. The germline V gene has CDR1 KGHSH and CDR2 LQKENI. This CDR3 contains 15 residues. For the CDR3, the DNA is TGTGCCAGCTCACCACCCACGGGAGGCACAGATACGCAGTATTTT. This gives the protein CASSPPTGGTDTQYF.

V gene TRBV30 combines with J gene TRBJ2-1, with 7 positions matching TRBD1. The CDR3 loop spans 12 amino acids. V lost 2 bases to trimming and J lost 8 bases; unmatched junction nucleotides: 3. Germline values: CDR1 GTSNPN, CDR2 SVGIG (reference sequence). The chain's CDR3 is CAWSRQGHEQFF. In DNA form, the CDR3 reads TGTGCCTGGAGTAGACAGGGACATGAGCAGTTCTTC.

The V and J genes are TRBV28 and TRBJ1-4; D is undetermined. Germline CDR1 is MDHEN and CDR2 is SYDVKM. CDR3 size: 12 residues. The germline V and J ends were trimmed by 6 bases and 8 bases, with 10 bases remaining between them. CDR3 coding DNA: TGTGCCAGCAGCCTCGAGTTGGAAAAACTGTTTTTT. Its translation is CASSLELEKLFF.

V and J are TRBV11-2 and TRBJ2-3; 12 bases agree with TRBD2. Germline assignment: CDR1 SGHAT and CDR2 FQNNGV. Losses at the gene ends were 4 bases for V and 6 bases for J; bases not matched to a gene: 8. CDR3 size: 16 residues. The CDR3 bases are TGTGCCAGCAGCTGGAGCTGGACTAGCGGGATGGATACGCAGTATTTT. Encoded protein: CASSWSWTSGMDTQYF.

This rearrangement joins TRBV4-2 to TRBJ2-3; 11 nucleotides align to TRBD2. Trimming cost V 2 bases and J 4 bases; bases outside gene matches: 8. CDR1 is LGHNA and CDR2 is YNFKEQ in the germline V gene. The CDR3 extends over 17 amino acids. The CDR3 region is CASSQPLLAGAADTQYF. CDR3 sequence (DNA): TGTGCCAGCAGCCAACCTCTACTAGCGGGAGCAGCAGATACGCAGTATTTT.

The chain combines TRBV11-3 with TRBJ2-7, with 7 bases lining up with TRBD1. This CDR3 is 13 amino acids long. The V gene end was trimmed by 3 bases and the J gene end by 5 bases; junction bases not matched to a gene: 4. CDR1 is SGHNT and CDR2 is YENEEA in the germline V gene. This CDR3 is CASSFYRGDEQYF. As DNA, the CDR3 is TGTGCCAGCAGCTTCTACAGGGGTGACGAGCAGTACTTC.

This chain connects TRBV28 to TRBJ2-5; D possibly matches TRBD1 or TRBD2 (5 bases each). The CDR3 loop spans 15 amino acids. Germline values: CDR1 MDHEN, CDR2 SYDVKM. V was cut by 5 bases and J by 5 bases, with 18 bases left in between. Written as DNA, the CDR3 is TGTGCCAGCAGTCCGGGGCAGGGCCGGGTCGAGACCCAGTACTTC. The encoded protein is CASSPGQGRVETQYF.